These T cell receptor beta chains were read from a single sample in a study of cytomegalovirus exposure and HLA in healthy donors. Method: immunoSEQ multiplex PCR; TCRdb's copy keeps in-frame clones and lacks some. This table holds 100,000 or so clones, approximately 77% found once. The sample comprised PBMCs. The receptors shown here come from a male donor in good health and CMV-seropositive. The CDR3 runs from the conserved cysteine through the conserved F or W. The order of the fields is V gene, J gene, CDR3 protein.

TRBV9	TRBJ2-6	CASSDLNSGANVLTF
TRBV6-5	TRBJ1-2	CASSYGGNYGYTF
TRBV11-3	TRBJ2-1	CASSLTGLVYNEQFF
TRBV7-6	TRBJ2-1	CASSSLAGGSAEQFF
TRBV7-9	TRBJ2-1	CASSLPFRQQYNEQFF
TRBV5-1	TRBJ1-1	CARPPGEGTEAFF
TRBV6-6	TRBJ2-2	CASSYDGGANTGELFF
TRBV10-3	TRBJ1-1	CAIKDFNTEAFF
TRBV4-1	TRBJ2-7	CASSHENPGQERDYEQYF
TRBV5-5	TRBJ1-1	CASSNSGTSNTEAFF
TRBV6-1	TRBJ2-3	CASSEAGAITDTQYF
TRBV6-6	TRBJ2-2	CASSRDRNTGELFF
TRBV7-2	TRBJ2-3	CASTPRVPPDTQYF
TRBV5-6	TRBJ1-2	CASSRAGGSGYTF
TRBV2	-	CATTGGRGVSYEQYF
TRBV11-3	TRBJ2-5	CASSLGTSEEETQYF
TRBV12-5	TRBJ1-2	CASGRTGTAGRGDGYTF
TRBV4-3	TRBJ2-1	CASSQVRPSDSYNEQFF
TRBV5-1	TRBJ2-7	CASSFTGTEAYEQYF
TRBV7-2	TRBJ2-1	CASSLAGGTYNEQFF
TRBV4-1	TRBJ2-7	CASSPGVLGGEQYF
TRBV7-9	TRBJ2-5	CASSPRQETQYF
TRBV19	TRBJ2-3	CASSIPRDRGTDTQYF
TRBV5-1	TRBJ2-1	CASSPWTGWNEQFF
TRBV5-4	TRBJ1-2	CASSPTGDRYGYTF
TRBV29-1	TRBJ2-3	CSVEGSGSGTDTQYF
TRBV29-1	TRBJ1-1	CSVGRDTEAFF
TRBV27	TRBJ2-7	CASSQRRDFGEQYF
TRBV5-1	TRBJ1-5	CASRAGTGVSQPQHF
TRBV7-2	TRBJ1-5	CASSVSSGGQPQHF
TRBV30	TRBJ1-2	CAWSKTGYYGYTF
TRBV15	TRBJ2-5	CATSREFREAQYF